This T cell receptor beta chain was recorded in a study of beta chain features in type 1 diabetes. This CDR3 region has 15 residues. Germline V gene data show CDR1 as KGHSH and CDR2 as LQKENI. V was clipped by 0 bases and J by 4 bases, with 12 bases between them. Sorted populations all had greater than 98% purity. General study results and limits: Type 1 diabetes patients had moderately but significantly shorter TCRB CDR3s in all four CD4+ subsets. For type 1 diabetes patients, VDJ junctions showed fewer insertions and more deletions. PCR could preferentially amplify shorter templates, alike in patients and controls.

This clone was counted a few times. Its target is unknown. The authors reverse transcribed all of the isolated RNA, so sequencing captured expressed TCRB transcripts. Around 3.57 million reads was the average for naive, central memory and regulatory T cell samples. TCRdb's copy holds only in-frame clones and misses some; the assay was immunoSEQ multiplex PCR. The sample gives under 350,000 clones, approximately 15% of which show up once; 0.015% to 0.02% is in the top ten. Sequenced: naive CD4+ T cells from blood. This chain joins TRBV18 and TRBJ1-1, with a tentative D call TRBD1 (6 bases). This clonotype was obtained from a man between 25 and 39 years old with type 1 diabetes. Here the CDR3 reads CASSPPRGEGTEAFF. In nucleotides, the CDR3 is TGTGCCAGCTCACCACCGAGGGGGGAGGGCACTGAAGCTTTCTTT.